This T cell receptor beta chain was sequenced during a study of breast tumors, draining lymph nodes, adjacent tissues. Study-level results: Tumor repertoires ranked between lymph nodes and nontumor tissue in diversity, with V and J gene preferences. Tumor T cell lymph node origin was a supported hypothesis, not proven.

Breast cancer patients provided tissue from their axillary draining lymph nodes. This clonotype has at least ten counts. Its antigen is unknown. Each CDR3 protein is one row after TCRdb ran MiXCR on the multiplex PCR reads. The table records 150,000 to 200,000 distinct CDR3 sequences, about 33% of them present only once. The germline CDR1 and CDR2 sequences are SGHAT and FQNNGV. J was trimmed by 4 bases and V by 0 bases; bases with no gene match: 9. The CDR3 runs to 19 residues. The receptor was isolated from a female donor with breast cancer. Some clones in this sample may be carry-over from other donors' samples. The sequencing sample was made of axillary lymph node tissue. This chain joins TRBV11-2 and TRBJ2-2; 12 bases fit TRBD2. The CDR3 DNA is TGTGCCAGCAGCTTAGATAGGACTAGCGGGGAGGCGGGCACCGGGGAGCTGTTTTTT. Protein: CASSLDRTSGEAGTGELFF.